The clone carrying this TCR beta chain appeared many times. The antigen remains unidentified. The data were taken from a study of breast tumors, draining lymph nodes, adjacent tissues. General observations from the study: Compared with lymph nodes, tumors were less diverse; compared with nontumor tissue, more. The data were judged consistent with most tumor T cells coming from lymph node and expanding in tumor.

Axillary draining lymph nodes of breast cancer patients supplied the node samples. The length of the CDR3 is 16 residues. Germline CDR1 MNHEY, CDR2 SVGEGT. Trimming at V came to 4 bases and at J to 8 bases, leaving 9 bases not matched to a gene. TCRdb re-called the multiplex PCR reads with MiXCR, one entry per CDR3 protein. The sample has about 180,000 distinct CDR3 sequences, 33% seen once; the top ten hold about 3.7%. Sequenced: axillary lymph node tissue. V usage is TRBV6-2 or TRBV6-3 and J usage is TRBJ2-3; 13 nucleotides align to TRBD2. This clonotype was obtained from a female donor with breast cancer. Some clones in this sample may be carry-over from other donors' samples. CDR3 in amino acids: CASSSTSGGDEGTQYF. CDR3 sequence (DNA): TGTGCCAGCAGTTCAACTAGCGGGGGGGACGAGGGTACGCAGTATTTT.